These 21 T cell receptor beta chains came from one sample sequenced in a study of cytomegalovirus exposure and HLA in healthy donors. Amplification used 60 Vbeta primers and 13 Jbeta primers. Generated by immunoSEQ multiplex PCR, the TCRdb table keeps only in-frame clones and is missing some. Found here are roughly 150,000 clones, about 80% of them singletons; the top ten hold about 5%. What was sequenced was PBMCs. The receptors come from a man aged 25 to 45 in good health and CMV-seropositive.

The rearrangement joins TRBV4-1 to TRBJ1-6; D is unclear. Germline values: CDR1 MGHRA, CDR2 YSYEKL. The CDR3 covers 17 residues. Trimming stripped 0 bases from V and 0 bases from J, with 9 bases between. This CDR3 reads CASSQDGLNSYNSPLHF. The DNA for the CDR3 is TGCGCCAGCAGCCAAGATGGCCTCAACTCCTATAATTCACCCCTCCACTTT.

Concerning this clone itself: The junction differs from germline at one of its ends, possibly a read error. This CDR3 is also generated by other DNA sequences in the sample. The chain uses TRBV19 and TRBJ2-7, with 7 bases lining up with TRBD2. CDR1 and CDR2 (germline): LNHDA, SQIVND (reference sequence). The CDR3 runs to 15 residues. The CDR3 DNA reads TGCGCCAGTAGTGAGGTCGGGAGGACTACCTACGAGCAGTACTTC. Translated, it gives CASSEVGRTTYEQYF.

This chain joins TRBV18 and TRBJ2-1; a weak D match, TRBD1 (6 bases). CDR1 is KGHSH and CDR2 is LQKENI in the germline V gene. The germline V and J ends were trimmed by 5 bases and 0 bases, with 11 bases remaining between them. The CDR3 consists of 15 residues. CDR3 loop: CASSGTLSSYNEQFF. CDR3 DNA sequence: TGTGCCAGCTCAGGGACACTGAGCTCCTACAATGAGCAGTTCTTC.

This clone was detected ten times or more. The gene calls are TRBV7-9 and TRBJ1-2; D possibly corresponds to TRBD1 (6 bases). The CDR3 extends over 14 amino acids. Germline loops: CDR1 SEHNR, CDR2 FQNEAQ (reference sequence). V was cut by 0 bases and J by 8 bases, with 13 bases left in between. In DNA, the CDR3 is TGTGCCAGCAGCTTAGCGGGGGCGGCTATGGGCTACACCTTC. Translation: CASSLAGAAMGYTF.

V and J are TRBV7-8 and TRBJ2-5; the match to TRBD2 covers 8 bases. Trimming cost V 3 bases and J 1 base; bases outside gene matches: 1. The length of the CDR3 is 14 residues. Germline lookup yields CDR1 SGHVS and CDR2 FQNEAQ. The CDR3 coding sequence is TGTGCCAGCAGCTTGGCGGGGGGCCAAGAGACCCAGTACTTC. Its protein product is CASSLAGGQETQYF.

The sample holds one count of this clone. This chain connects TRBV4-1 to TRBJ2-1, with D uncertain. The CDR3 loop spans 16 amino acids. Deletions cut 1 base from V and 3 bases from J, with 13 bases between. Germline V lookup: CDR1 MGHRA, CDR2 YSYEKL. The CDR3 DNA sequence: TGCGCCAGCAGCCAAGTAGGCGGTGAAGACTACAATGAGCAGTTCTTC. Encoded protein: CASSQVGGEDYNEQFF.

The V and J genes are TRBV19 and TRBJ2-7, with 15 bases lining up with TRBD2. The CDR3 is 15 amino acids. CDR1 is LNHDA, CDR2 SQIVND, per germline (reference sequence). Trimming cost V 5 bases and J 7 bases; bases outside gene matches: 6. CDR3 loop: CASSSGLAGGNEQYF. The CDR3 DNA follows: TGTGCCAGTAGTTCCGGACTAGCGGGGGGGAATGAGCAGTACTTC.

CDR3 sequence: CASSPGHPSPNEKLFF. The CDR3 DNA reads TGCGCCAGCAGCCCCGGACACCCCAGCCCTAATGAAAAACTGTTTTTT. The rearrangement uses TRBV5-1 and TRBJ1-4, with D perhaps matching TRBD1 (5 bases). The CDR3 contains 16 residues. The V end was cut by 4 bases, the J end by 3 bases, with 16 bases between. Germline V gene sequence: CDR1 SGHRS, CDR2 YFSETQ.

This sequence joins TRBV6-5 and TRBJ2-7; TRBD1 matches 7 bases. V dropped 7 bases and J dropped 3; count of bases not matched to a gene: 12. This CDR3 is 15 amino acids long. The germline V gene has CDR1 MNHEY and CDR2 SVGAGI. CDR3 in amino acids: CASTQGGGSLYEQYF. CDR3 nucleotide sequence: TGTGCCAGCACTCAAGGGGGCGGTTCCCTCTACGAGCAGTACTTC.

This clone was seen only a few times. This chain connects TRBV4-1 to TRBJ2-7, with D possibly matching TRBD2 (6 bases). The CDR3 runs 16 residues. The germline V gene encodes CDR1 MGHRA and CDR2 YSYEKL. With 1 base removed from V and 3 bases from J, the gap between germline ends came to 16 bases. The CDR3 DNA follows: TGCGCCAGCAGCCAAGTTTTGGCAGGGAGGAACTACGAGCAGTACTTC. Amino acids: CASSQVLAGRNYEQYF.

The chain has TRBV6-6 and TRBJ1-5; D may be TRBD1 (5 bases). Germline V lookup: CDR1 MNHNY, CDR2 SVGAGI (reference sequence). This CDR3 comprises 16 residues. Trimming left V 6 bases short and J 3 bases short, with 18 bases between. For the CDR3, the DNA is TGTGCCAGCAGATCAACTTCAACAGGAACCAATCAGCCCCAGCATTTT. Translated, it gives CASRSTSTGTNQPQHF.

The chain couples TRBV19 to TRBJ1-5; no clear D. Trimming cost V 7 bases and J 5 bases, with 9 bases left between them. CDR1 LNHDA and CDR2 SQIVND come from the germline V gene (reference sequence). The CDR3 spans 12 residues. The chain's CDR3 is CASMGSYQPQHF. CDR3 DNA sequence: TGTGCCAGTATGGGCAGCTATCAGCCCCAGCATTTT.

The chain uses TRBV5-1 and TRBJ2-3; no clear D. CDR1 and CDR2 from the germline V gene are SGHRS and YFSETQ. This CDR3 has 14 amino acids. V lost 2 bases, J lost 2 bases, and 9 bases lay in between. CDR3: CASSFLSSTDTQYF. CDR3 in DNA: TGCGCCAGCAGCTTTCTTTCTTCCACAGATACGCAGTATTTT.

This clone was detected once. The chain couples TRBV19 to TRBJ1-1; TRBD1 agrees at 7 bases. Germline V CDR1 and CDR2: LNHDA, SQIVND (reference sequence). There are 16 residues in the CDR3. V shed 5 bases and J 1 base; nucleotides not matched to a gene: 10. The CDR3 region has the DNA TGTGCCAGTAGTCCTATACGGAGGGGGCGGAACACTGAAGCTTTCTTT. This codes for CASSPIRRGRNTEAFF.

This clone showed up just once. The CDR3 DNA follows: TGTGCCAGCAGTTTTATGCGGTTCACAGATACGCAGTATTTT. It yields the protein CASSFMRFTDTQYF. The J gene is TRBJ2-3, the V gene TRBV27; D is ambiguous. The CDR3 spans 14 residues. Trimming removed 3 bases at V and 2 bases at J, with 9 bases between. CDR1 is MNHEY and CDR2 is SMNVEV in the germline V gene (reference sequence).

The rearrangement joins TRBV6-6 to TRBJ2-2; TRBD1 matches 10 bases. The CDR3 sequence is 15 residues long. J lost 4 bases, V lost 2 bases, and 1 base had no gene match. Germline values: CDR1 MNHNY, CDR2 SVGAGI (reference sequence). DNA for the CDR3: TGTGCCAGCAGTTACGGGACAGGGGCCACCGGGGAGCTGTTTTTT. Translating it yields CASSYGTGATGELFF.

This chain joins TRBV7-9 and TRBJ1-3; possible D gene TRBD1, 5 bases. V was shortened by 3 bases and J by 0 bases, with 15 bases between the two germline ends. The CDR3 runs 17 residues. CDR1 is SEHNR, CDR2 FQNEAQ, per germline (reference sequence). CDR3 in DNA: TGTGCCAGCAGCTTGGAATCCAGGGTAAACTCTGGAAACACCATATATTTT. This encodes CASSLESRVNSGNTIYF.

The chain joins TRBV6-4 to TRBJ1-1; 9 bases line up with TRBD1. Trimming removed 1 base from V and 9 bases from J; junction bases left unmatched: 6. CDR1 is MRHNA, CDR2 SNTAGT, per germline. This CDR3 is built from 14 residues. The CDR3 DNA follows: TGTGCCAGCAGTGACTTACCGGGACAGGGTCAAGCTTTCTTT. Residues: CASSDLPGQGQAFF.

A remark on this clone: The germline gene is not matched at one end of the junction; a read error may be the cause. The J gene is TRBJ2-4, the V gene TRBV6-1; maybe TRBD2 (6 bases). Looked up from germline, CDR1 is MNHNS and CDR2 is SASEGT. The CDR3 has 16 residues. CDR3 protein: CASSEKVGGAKNSQYF. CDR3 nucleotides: TGTGCCAGCAGTGAAAAAGTCGGGGGAGCCAAAAACAGTCAGTACTTC.

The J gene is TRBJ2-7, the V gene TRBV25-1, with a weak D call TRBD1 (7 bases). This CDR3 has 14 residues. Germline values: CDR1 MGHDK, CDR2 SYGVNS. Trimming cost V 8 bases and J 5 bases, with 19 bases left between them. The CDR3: CASGTGTAGDEQYF. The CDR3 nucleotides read TGTGCCAGCGGGACCGGGACAGCGGGCGACGAGCAGTACTTC.

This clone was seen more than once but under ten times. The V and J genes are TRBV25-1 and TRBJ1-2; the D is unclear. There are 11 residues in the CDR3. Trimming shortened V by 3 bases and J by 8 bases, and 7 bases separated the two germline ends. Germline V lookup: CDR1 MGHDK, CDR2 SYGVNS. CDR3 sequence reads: CASSERMGYTF. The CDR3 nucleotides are TGTGCCAGCAGTGAGAGGATGGGCTACACCTTC.